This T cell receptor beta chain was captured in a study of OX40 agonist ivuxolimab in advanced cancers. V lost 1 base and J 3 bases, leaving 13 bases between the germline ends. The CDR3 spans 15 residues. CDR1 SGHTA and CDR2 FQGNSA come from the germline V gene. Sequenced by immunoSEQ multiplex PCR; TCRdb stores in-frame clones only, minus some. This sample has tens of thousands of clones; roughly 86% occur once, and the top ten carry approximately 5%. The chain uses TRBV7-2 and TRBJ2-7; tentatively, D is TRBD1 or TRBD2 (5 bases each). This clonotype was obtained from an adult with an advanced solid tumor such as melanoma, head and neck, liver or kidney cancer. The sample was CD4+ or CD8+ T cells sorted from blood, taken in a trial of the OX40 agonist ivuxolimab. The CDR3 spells CASSLVWDLNYEQYF. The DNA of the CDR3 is TGTGCCAGCAGCTTAGTATGGGACCTAAACTACGAGCAGTACTTC.